This TCR beta chain originates from a study of OX40 agonist ivuxolimab in advanced cancers. As regards this clone: Its antigen is unidentified.

Only in-frame clones appear in the TCRdb table, and some are missing; sequencing was by immunoSEQ multiplex PCR. The sample yields under 85,000 clones, over 85% seen once. V was clipped by 4 bases and J by 1 base; unmatched bases: 11. Germline V CDR1 and CDR2: SGHVS, FNYEAQ. This CDR3 has 17 residues. Study results and limitations: The study observed clonal expansion of CD4+ and CD8+ blood T cells by week 6 at 0.1 to 3.0 mg/kg.

The timepoints at which blood was sampled were baseline, cycle 4 day 1, and cycle 7 day 1. The V call is TRBV7-6, the J call TRBJ2-5; 8 bases agree with TRBD2. This clonotype was obtained from an adult with an advanced solid tumor such as melanoma, head and neck, liver or kidney cancer. The source was CD4+ or CD8+ T cells sorted from blood, collected in a trial of the OX40 agonist ivuxolimab. CDR3 coding DNA: TGTGCCAGCAGCTCCCGGCTAAGCGGGGGAATCCAAGAGACCCAGTACTTC. This codes for CASSSRLSGGIQETQYF.